Following are 8 T cell receptor beta chains from one sample sequenced in a study of blood T cell repertoires in COVID-19. Method: immunoSEQ multiplex PCR; TCRdb's copy keeps in-frame clones and lacks some. The top ten clones hold around 17% of a sample with approximately 18,000 clones, approximately 84% of them seen once. Source material: peripheral blood. The receptors here all came from a human donor with active COVID-19. The donor label of this sample is uncertain.

The chain links TRBV12-5 to TRBJ2-1; 7 bases align to TRBD1. Trimming at V came to 3 bases and at J to 0 bases, leaving 5 bases not matched to a gene. The CDR3 contains 16 residues. Germline loops: CDR1 LGHNT, CDR2 FRNRAP. The CDR3 region is CASGFLWDSSYNEQFF. The CDR3, as DNA: TGTGCTAGTGGTTTCCTCTGGGACAGCTCCTACAATGAGCAGTTCTTC.

The CDR3 here is CASTIQGIAEEQYF. The CDR3 region has the DNA TGTGCCAGCACAATACAGGGGATTGCTGAGGAGCAGTACTTC. This chain links TRBV2 with TRBJ2-7; 7 bases line up with TRBD1. With 7 bases clipped from V and 7 bases from J, the junction kept 13 bases outside the gene matches. Germline values: CDR1 SNHLY, CDR2 FYNNEI. The CDR3 contains 14 residues.

The gene calls are TRBV5-1 and TRBJ2-3; D uncertain. The length of the CDR3 is 11 residues. Germline assignment: CDR1 SGHRS and CDR2 YFSETQ. Trimming removed 2 bases from V and 5 bases from J, with 3 bases in between. CDR3 in DNA: TGCGCCAGCAGCTTCGGAGATACGCAGTATTTT. It is translated as CASSFGDTQYF.

The chain links TRBV24-1 to TRBJ2-3; the D gene is possibly TRBD1 (6 bases). Trimming pared 5 bases from V and 2 bases from J, leaving 31 bases between. The CDR3 has 21 residues. Germline V gene lookup returns CDR1 KGHDR and CDR2 SFDVKD. The CDR3 bases are TGTGCCACCAGTGTGGAAGACCCCGGGACATTAAATATAAAAAACACAGATACGCAGTATTTT. Translating it yields CATSVEDPGTLNIKNTDTQYF.

The rearrangement uses TRBV27 and TRBJ1-4; D call uncertain. Germline-derived CDR1 and CDR2 are MNHEY and SMNVEV (reference sequence). Trimming left V 9 bases short and J 4 bases short, with 15 bases between. The CDR3 totals 14 residues. In DNA form, the CDR3 reads TGTGCCAGTAGATCGGTGCCGGGTAATGAAAAACTGTTTTTT. Translating gives CASRSVPGNEKLFF.

The CDR3 region has the DNA TGTGCCAGCAGCGGTTTCGGGGTACAAGAGACCCAGTACTTC. This gives the protein CASSGFGVQETQYF. This rearrangement joins TRBV9 to TRBJ2-5; TRBD2 is a possible D gene (5 bases). Germline lookup yields CDR1 SGDLS and CDR2 YYNGEE. This CDR3 is built from 14 residues. Trimming removed 3 bases at V and 2 bases at J, with 11 bases between.

The chain joins TRBV7-2 to TRBJ1-1; D remains unclear. Germline assignment: CDR1 SGHTA and CDR2 FQGNSA. The CDR3 loop spans 14 amino acids. The V end lost 5 bases, the J end lost 4 bases, and 14 bases lay between the germline ends. The CDR3 sequence is CASSLSGRVTEAFF. The CDR3 DNA reads TGTGCCAGCAGCCTCAGCGGACGGGTCACTGAAGCTTTCTTT.

V usage is TRBV3-1 (or the pseudogene TRBV3-2) and J usage is TRBJ2-1; D uncertain. CDR1 and CDR2 from the germline V gene are LGHDT and YNNKEL (reference sequence). Trimming took 3 bases from V and 7 from J, leaving 7 bases between them. The CDR3 length is 12 residues. The CDR3 DNA is TGTGCCAGCAGCCAGTTTCGGAATGAGCAGTTCTTC. It encodes CASSQFRNEQFF.